This entry lists 9 T cell receptor beta chains sequenced from one sample in a study of patients and donors after allogeneic stem cell transplantation. TCRdb fed the RT-PCR reads into MiXCR, producing one record per CDR3 protein. The data hold about 24,000 distinct CDR3 sequences, with approximately 43% observed a single time. The sequenced material came from blood, either unsorted or a sorted T cell fraction (not recorded which). The origin of the receptors is a human donor who was either an allogeneic HSCT recipient or a stem cell or donor lymphocyte infusion donor (not recorded which). It is not recorded whose cells these are; they may come from a transplant donor.

The J gene is TRBJ1-3, the V gene TRBV10-3; D ambiguous. Germline V lookup: CDR1 ENHRY, CDR2 SYGVKD. The length of the CDR3 is 13 residues. Deletions cut 2 bases from V and 2 bases from J, with 4 bases between. The CDR3 nucleotides are TGTGCCATCAGTGAGGGGGCTGGAAACACCATATATTTT. Amino acid sequence: CAISEGAGNTIYF.

The chain joins TRBV14 to TRBJ1-4, with TRBD1 matching 9 bases. V lost 3 bases to trimming and J lost 8 bases; unmatched junction nucleotides: 10. The V gene's germline CDR1 is SGHDN and CDR2 FVKESK. The CDR3 loop spans 16 amino acids. The chain's CDR3 is CASSHLSDRGGEKLFF. The CDR3 DNA reads as TGTGCCAGCAGCCACCTATCGGACAGGGGTGGCGAAAAACTGTTTTTT.

The chain recombines TRBV20-1 with TRBJ2-7; D gene unclear. Germline-derived CDR1 and CDR2 are DFQATT and SNEGSKA (reference sequence). V was shortened by 1 base and J by 1 base, with 2 bases between the two germline ends. CDR3 length: 11 residues. The CDR3 DNA reads TGCAGTGCTAGAGTGTCCTACGAGCAGTACTTC. Translating gives CSARVSYEQYF.

CDR3 in DNA: TGTGCCAGCAGCCGACAGGGTGGAGGGTATGGCTACACCTTC. It encodes CASSRQGGGYGYTF. The chain employs TRBV13 and TRBJ1-2; TRBD1 matches at 7 bases. J gave up 5 bases and V 5 bases, and 8 bases lay outside the gene matches. Germline assignment: CDR1 PRHDT and CDR2 FYEKMQ (reference sequence). This CDR3 has 14 amino acids.

The chain carries TRBV25-1 and TRBJ2-3, with D hard to call. V dropped 6 bases and J dropped 4 bases, with 8 bases sitting between them. CDR1 is MGHDK, CDR2 SYGVNS, per germline. The CDR3 extends over 12 amino acids. This CDR3 reads CASRRSADTQYF. CDR3 nucleotides: TGTGCCAGCAGGAGGAGCGCAGATACGCAGTATTTT.

Concerning this clonotype itself: This may arise from a read error, as a much more abundant clone is one base away. The chain joins TRBV29-1 to TRBJ1-4; TRBD1 matches at 10 bases. This CDR3 has 13 residues. Germline V gene lookup returns CDR1 SQVTM and CDR2 ANQGSEA. CDR3 amino acids: CSVPGQGNSRLLF. The CDR3 nucleotides read TGCAGCGTACCGGGACAGGGGAACTCGCGACTGCTTTTT.

This clonotype was counted only a few times. CDR3 bases: TGCGCCAGCAGCTTGATGACAGTTAATAATTCACCCCTCCACTTT. It is translated as CASSLMTVNNSPLHF. The V and J genes are TRBV5-1 and TRBJ1-6, with TRBD1 as a possible D gene (5 bases). Germline loops: CDR1 SGHRS, CDR2 YFSETQ. This CDR3 comprises 15 residues. V dropped 1 base and J dropped 5 bases, with 10 bases sitting between them.

This clonotype has a handful of counts. In DNA form, the CDR3 reads TGTGCCAGCAGTTTCAATCCCCTAGCGTACCAAGAGACCCAGTACTTC. It yields the protein CASSFNPLAYQETQYF. The J gene is TRBJ2-5, the V gene TRBV28; the D gene is possibly TRBD2 (6 bases). The germline V gene has CDR1 MDHEN and CDR2 SYDVKM. The CDR3 covers 16 residues. V was pared by 3 bases and J by 0 bases, with 14 bases between. Combining the CDR3 with reference TRBV28 and TRBJ2-5 gives the whole variable domain DVKVTQSSRYLVKRTGEKVFLECVQDMDHENMFWYRQDPGLGLRLIYFSYDVKMKEKGDIPEGYSVSREKKERFSLILESASTNQTSMYLCASSFNPLAYQETQYFGPGTRLLVL.

This clonotype was counted at least ten times. The rearrangement joins TRBV5-1 to TRBJ1-1, with 7 bases matching TRBD1. From germline, CDR1 is SGHRS and CDR2 YFSETQ. The length of the CDR3 is 14 residues. Unmatched junction bases numbered 4, after V lost 4 bases and J lost 1 base. The CDR3 region is CASSMTGWNTEAFF. The CDR3, as DNA: TGCGCCAGCAGCATGACAGGGTGGAACACTGAAGCTTTCTTT.